The clone carrying this T cell receptor (beta chain) was seen at least ten times. Its target is unknown. These data come from a study of neurological immune-mediated disorders. As for the cDNA, it was generated by 5'RACE with 10-nucleotide random UMIs. In TCRdb, the 5' RACE reads were re-called with MiXCR into one record per CDR3 protein. Among 84,000 or so distinct CDR3 sequences listed, over 9% were seen once. Study-wide results and limits: The most TCR clonal expansion was seen in HTLV-1-associated myelopathy, and the least was seen in multiple sclerosis, which fell below healthy controls.

V was trimmed by 3 bases and J by 0 bases, leaving 16 bases between them. The CDR3 is 16 residues long. The germline CDR1 and CDR2 sequences are DFQATT and SNEGSKA (reference sequence). The group of healthy controls was made up of people who were blood bank volunteers in Maryland, USA. The sequenced sample was PBMCs. The TCR was taken from a man aged 40-49 years in good health. The chain couples TRBV20-1 to TRBJ2-3, with D maybe TRBD2 (6 bases). The CDR3 region is CSASSLGGPSTDTQYF. CDR3 bases: TGCAGTGCTAGTTCTCTGGGGGGTCCTAGCACAGATACGCAGTATTTT.